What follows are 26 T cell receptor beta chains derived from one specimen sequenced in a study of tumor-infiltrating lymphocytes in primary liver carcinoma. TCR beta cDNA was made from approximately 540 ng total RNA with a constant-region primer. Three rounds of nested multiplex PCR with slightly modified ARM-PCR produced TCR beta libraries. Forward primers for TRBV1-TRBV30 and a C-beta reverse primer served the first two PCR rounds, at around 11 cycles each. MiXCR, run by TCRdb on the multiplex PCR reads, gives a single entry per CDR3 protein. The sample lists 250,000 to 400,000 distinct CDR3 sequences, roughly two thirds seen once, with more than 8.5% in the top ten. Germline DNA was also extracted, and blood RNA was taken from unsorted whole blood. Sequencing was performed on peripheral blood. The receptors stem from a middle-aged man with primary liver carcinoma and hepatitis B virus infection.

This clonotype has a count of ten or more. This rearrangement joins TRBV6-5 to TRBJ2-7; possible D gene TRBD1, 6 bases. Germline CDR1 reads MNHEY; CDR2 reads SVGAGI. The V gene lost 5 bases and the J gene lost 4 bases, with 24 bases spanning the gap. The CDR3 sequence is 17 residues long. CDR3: CASSPDLGHAESYEQYF. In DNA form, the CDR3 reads TGTGCCAGCAGTCCTGATCTGGGACATGCCGAGTCTTACGAGCAGTACTTC.

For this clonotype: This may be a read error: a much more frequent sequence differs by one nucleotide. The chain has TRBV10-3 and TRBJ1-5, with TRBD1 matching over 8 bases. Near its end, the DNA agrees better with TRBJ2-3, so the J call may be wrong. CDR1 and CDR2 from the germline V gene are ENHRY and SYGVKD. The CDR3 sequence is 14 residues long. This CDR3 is CATDRGGRNQPQYF. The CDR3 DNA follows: TGTGCCACAGACAGGGGTGGGCGCAATCAGCCCCAGTATTTT.

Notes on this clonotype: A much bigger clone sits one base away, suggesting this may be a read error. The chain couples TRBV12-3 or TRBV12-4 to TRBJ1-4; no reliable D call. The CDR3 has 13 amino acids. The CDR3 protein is CDSSFMAAEKLFF. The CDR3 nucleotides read TGTGACAGCAGTTTTATGGCAGCGGAAAAACTGTTTTTT.

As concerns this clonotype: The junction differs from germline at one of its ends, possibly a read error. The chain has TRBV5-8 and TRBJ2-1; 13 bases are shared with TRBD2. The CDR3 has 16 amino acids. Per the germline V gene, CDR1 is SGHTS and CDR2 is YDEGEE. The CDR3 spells CASSSGLAGLYNERLF. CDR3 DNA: TGTGCCAGCAGCTCGGGACTAGCGGGATTATACAATGAGCGGCTCTTC.

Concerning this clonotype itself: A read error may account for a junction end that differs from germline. CDR3 nucleotides: TGTACCAGCACCCCTGGGAGAAACATGAACACTGAAGCTTTCTTT. Translated: CTSTPGRNMNTEAFF. The chain recombines TRBV12-3 or TRBV12-4 with TRBJ1-1; D is uncertain. The CDR3 is 15 amino acids.

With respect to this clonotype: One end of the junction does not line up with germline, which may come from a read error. The CDR3 DNA reads as TGTGCCAGCAGTTTAATAAGGCCGACCAGCTCTGGGGCCAACGTTCTGACTTTC. Translating gives CASSLIRPTSSGANVLTF. The chain employs TRBV11-2 and TRBJ2-6; TRBD1 is a possible D gene (5 bases). Germline CDR1 is SGHAT and CDR2 is FQNNGV. CDR3 length: 18 residues.

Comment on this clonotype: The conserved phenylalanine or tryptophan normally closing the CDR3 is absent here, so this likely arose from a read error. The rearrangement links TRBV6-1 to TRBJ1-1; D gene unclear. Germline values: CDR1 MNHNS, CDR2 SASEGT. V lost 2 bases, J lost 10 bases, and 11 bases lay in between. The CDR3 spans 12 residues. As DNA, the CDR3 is TGTGCCAGCAGTGAAAAGAGTATCGCAGCTTTCTAT. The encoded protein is CASSEKSIAAFY.

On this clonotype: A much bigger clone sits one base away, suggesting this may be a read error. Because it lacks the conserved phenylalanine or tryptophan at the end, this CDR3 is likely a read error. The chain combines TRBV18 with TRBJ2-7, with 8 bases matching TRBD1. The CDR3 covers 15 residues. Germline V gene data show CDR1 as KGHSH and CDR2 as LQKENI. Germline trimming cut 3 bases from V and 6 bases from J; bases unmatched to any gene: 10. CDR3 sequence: CASSPIGQGQGEQYS. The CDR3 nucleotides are TGTGCCAGCTCACCCATTGGACAGGGCCAGGGCGAGCAGTACTCC.

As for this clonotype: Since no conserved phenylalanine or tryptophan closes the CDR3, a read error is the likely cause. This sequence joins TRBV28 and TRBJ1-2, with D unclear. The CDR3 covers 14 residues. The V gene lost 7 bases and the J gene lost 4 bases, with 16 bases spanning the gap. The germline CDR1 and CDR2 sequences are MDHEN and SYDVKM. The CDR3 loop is CASTPEARLYGYTS. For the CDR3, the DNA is TGTGCCAGCACCCCGGAGGCCAGGCTCTATGGCTACACCTCC.

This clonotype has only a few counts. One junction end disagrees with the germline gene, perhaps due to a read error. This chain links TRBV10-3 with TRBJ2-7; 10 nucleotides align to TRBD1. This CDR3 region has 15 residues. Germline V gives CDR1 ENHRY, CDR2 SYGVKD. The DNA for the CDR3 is TGTGTCATCAGGGATCGGGACAGGGGTTTCTACGAGCAGTACTTC. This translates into CVIRDRDRGFYEQYF.

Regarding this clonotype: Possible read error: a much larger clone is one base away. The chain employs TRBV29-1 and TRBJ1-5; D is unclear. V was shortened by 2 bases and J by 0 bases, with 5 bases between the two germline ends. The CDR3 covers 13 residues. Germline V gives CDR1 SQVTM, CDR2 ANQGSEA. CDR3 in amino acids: CSVEFSSNQPQHF. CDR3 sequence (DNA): TGCAGCGTTGAATTTAGTAGCAATCAGCCCCAGCATTTT.

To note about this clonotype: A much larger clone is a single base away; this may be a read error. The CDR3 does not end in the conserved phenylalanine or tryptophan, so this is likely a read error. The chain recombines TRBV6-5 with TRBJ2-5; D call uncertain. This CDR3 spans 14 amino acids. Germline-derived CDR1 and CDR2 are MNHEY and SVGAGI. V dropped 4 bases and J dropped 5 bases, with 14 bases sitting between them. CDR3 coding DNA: TGTGCCAGCAGTTCCGGCCAGACGTCGGAGACCCAGTACCTC. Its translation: CASSSGQTSETQYL.

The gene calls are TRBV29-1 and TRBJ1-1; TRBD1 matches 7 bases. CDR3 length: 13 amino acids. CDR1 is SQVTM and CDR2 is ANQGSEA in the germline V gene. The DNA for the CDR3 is TGCATCGTCACGACAGGGATGAGCACTGAAGCTTTCTTT. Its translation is CIVTTGMSTEAFF.

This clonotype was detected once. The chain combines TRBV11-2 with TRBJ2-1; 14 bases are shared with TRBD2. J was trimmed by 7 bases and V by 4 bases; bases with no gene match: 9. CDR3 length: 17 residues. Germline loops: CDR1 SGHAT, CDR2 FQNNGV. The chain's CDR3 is CASSSAGLAGVWNEQFF. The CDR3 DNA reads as TGTGCCAGCAGCTCCGCGGGACTAGCGGGAGTATGGAATGAGCAGTTCTTC.

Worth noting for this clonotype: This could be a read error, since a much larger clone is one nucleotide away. The CDR3 DNA reads TGTGCCAGCAGTGAATGGGGGCAGTTTGAAGCTTCCTTT. Protein product: CASSEWGQFEASF. The genes are TRBV6-1 and TRBJ1-1; perhaps TRBD1 as D (6 bases). Germline loops: CDR1 MNHNS, CDR2 SASEGT. This CDR3 is built from 13 residues.

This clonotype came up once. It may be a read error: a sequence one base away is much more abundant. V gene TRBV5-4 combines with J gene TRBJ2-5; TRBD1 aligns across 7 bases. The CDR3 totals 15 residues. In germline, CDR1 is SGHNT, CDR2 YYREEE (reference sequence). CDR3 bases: TGTGCCGGCAGCTTGGTGGCAGGGGGTCAAGAGACCCAGTACTTC. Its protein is CAGSLVAGGQETQYF.

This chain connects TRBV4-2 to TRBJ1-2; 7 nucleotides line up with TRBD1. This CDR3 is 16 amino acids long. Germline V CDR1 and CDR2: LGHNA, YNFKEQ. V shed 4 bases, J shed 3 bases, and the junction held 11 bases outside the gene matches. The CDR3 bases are TGTGCCAGCAGCCCAGATTTTACAGGGGAATACTATGGCTACACCTTC. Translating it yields CASSPDFTGEYYGYTF.

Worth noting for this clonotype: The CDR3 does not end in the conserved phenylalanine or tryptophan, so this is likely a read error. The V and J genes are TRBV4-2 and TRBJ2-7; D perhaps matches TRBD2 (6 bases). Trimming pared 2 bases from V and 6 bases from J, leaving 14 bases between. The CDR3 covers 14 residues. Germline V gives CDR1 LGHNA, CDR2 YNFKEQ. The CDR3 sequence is CASSQIGSSIEQYS. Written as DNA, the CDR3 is TGTGCCAGCAGCCAAATCGGGAGTTCCATCGAGCAGTACTCC.

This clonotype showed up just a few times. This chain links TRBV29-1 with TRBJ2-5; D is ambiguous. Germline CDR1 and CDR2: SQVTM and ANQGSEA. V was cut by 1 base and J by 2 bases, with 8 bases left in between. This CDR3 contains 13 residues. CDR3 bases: TGCAGCGTTGAAGTCCCCCAACAAGAGACCCAGTACTTC. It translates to CSVEVPQQETQYF.

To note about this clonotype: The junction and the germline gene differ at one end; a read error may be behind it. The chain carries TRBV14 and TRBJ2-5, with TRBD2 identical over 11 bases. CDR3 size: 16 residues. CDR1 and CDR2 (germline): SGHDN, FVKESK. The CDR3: CVSSPLTSGSLETQYF. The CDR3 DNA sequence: TGTGTCAGCAGCCCTCTAACTAGCGGGAGTCTGGAGACCCAGTACTTC.

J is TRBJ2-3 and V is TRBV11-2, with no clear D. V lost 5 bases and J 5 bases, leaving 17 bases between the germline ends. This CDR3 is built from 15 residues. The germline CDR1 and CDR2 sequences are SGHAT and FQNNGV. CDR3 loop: CASSRRRSSGDTQYF. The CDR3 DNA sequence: TGTGCCAGCAGCCGTCGTAGGAGCTCAGGAGATACGCAGTATTTT.

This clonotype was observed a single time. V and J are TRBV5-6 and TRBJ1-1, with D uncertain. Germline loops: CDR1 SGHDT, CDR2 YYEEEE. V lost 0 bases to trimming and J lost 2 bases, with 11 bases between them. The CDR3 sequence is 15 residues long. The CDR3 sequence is CASSLGGGRNTEAFF. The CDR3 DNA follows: TGTGCCAGCAGCTTGGGAGGAGGCAGAAACACTGAAGCTTTCTTT.

CDR3 region: CASSLNKGMGQPQHF. The CDR3 DNA reads TGTGCCAGCAGCTTGAATAAGGGGATGGGTCAGCCCCAGCATTTT. The gene calls are TRBV5-4 and TRBJ1-5; D perhaps matches TRBD1 (5 bases). The germline gives CDR1 SGHNT, CDR2 YYREEE (reference sequence). The CDR3 runs to 15 residues. V gave up 1 base and J gave up 6 bases, with 14 bases separating them. Using reference TRBV5-4 and TRBJ1-5 for the parts outside the CDR3, the full variable domain is ETGVTQSPTHLIKTRGQQVTLRCSSQSGHNTVSWYQQALGQGPQFIFQYYREEENGRGNFPPRFSGLQFPNYSSELNVNALELDDSALYLCASSLNKGMGQPQHFGDGTRLSIL.

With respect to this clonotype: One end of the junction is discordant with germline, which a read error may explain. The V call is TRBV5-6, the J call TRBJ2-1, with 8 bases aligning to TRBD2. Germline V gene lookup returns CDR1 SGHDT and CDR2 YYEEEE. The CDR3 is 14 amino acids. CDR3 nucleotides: TGTGCCAGCAGCTTGGTCGGGAGGGCAAATGTGCAGTTCTTC. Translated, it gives CASSLVGRANVQFF.

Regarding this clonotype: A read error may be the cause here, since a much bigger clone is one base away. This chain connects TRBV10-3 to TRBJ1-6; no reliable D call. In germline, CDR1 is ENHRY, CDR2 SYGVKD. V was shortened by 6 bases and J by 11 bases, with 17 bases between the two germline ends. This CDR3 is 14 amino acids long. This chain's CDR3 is CAIRADGWQPPLHF. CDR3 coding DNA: TGTGCCATCAGGGCGGATGGCTGGCAACCACCCCTCCACTTT.

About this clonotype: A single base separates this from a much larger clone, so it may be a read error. The CDR3 reads CSVVGDFHTGELFF. In DNA, the CDR3 is TGCAGCGTTGTGGGGGACTTCCACACCGGGGAGCTGTTTTTT. This chain joins TRBV29-1 and TRBJ2-2; D is perhaps TRBD2 (6 bases). V lost 4 bases and J lost 3, with 12 bases in between. The CDR3 spans 14 residues. Germline CDR1 reads SQVTM; CDR2 reads ANQGSEA.